This note documents a single T cell receptor beta chain sequence. In the source study's methods: Estimated nucleated cell counts came from reference gene primer amplification. Some clones are missing from TCRdb's copy, which holds only in-frame ones; the method was immunoSEQ multiplex PCR. V, J and clone size were drawn from that table, and D and trimming were deduced from the DNA. The sample holds hundreds of thousands of clones; about 91% are singletons and the top ten take around 0.9%. This sample is part of a study of blood T cell repertoires in COVID-19. The overall study: Sites in the United States, Italy and Spain provided acute and convalescent COVID-19 samples. T cells, B-cell-depleted T cells, or PBMCs provided the cDNA or gDNA that served as material.

Germline values: CDR1 LGHDT, CDR2 YNNKEL (reference sequence). V was shortened by 3 bases and J by 0 bases, with 11 bases between the two germline ends. This CDR3 region has 16 residues. The TCR originated in a man in his late teens or twenties with COVID-19, enrolled during active disease. Source material: peripheral blood. The chain has TRBV3-1 (or the pseudogene TRBV3-2) and TRBJ1-4; D is unresolved. The CDR3 loop reads CASSQGRFATNEKLFF. The CDR3 DNA reads TGTGCCAGCAGCCAGGGGAGGTTCGCAACTAATGAAAAACTGTTTTTT.